This T cell receptor beta chain was sequenced in a study of blood T cell repertoires in COVID-19. On the study more broadly: In Cohort 3, a recovered donor had either two negative PCRs, clearance, or symptom resolution. Both acute and convalescent COVID-19 samples were obtained from the United States, Italy and Spain. Sources were T cells, B-cell-depleted T cells, or PBMCs; the material itself was cDNA or gDNA.

With 1 base clipped from V and 1 base from J, the junction kept 3 bases outside the gene matches. The CDR3 covers 16 residues. Germline V gene lookup returns CDR1 LGHDT and CDR2 YNNKEL (reference sequence). Original handling: Amplification with reference gene primers provided the estimates of nucleated cell counts. TCRdb keeps only in-frame clones here, not all; method: immunoSEQ multiplex PCR. V and J calls and clone size come straight from that table; D and trimming were deduced from the DNA. This sample carries some 180,000 clones, about 85% of them seen once, and the ten largest clones take approximately 23%.

The chain links TRBV3-1 (or the pseudogene TRBV3-2) to TRBJ2-3; 9 bases fit TRBD1. The receptor was derived from a woman aged 40 to 49 in a cohort exposed to, infected with or recovered from COVID-19 (not recorded which). The specimen sequenced was PBMCs or T cells enriched from blood (not recorded which). The CDR3 is CASSQVRTGGTDTQYF. The DNA for the CDR3 is TGTGCCAGCAGCCAAGTGAGGACAGGGGGCACAGATACGCAGTATTTT.